Detailed here is one TCR beta chain. What it binds is not known. The data stem from a study of CD8+ T cells in alopecia areata. As to treatment: oral pan-JAK inhibitor, 5-10 mg twice daily. Punch biopsies of lesional scalp, plus peripheral blood, were taken from alopecia areata patients. Points from the study as a whole: Tofacitinib significantly brought down scalp clonality and expanded CD8+ clones among top 100.

Sequencing templates came from extracted RNA that was reverse transcribed into cDNA. Data came from immunoSEQ multiplex PCR; TCRdb stores just in-frame clones and leaves some out. The table has some 100,000 clones, 58% seen once. Germline V gene lookup returns CDR1 SQVTM and CDR2 ANQGSEA. The CDR3 totals 14 residues. The junction had 5 bases not matched to a gene; V was cut back by 1 base and J by 5 bases. The V gene is TRBV29-1, the J gene TRBJ2-7, with 10 bases lining up with TRBD1. This TCR was recovered from a human donor with alopecia areata. The starting material was CD8+ T cells sorted from blood, obtained at week 4, from a patient treated with tofacitinib. The CDR3, as DNA: TGCAGCGTTGAAGGGGACAGGGGTATCCACGAGCAGTACTTC. Translation: CSVEGDRGIHEQYF.